This TCR beta chain was sequenced in a study of blood T cells in healthy people across ages (dated by TCRdb to 2013 to 2016). As for the study more broadly: Template switching captured roughly one uniquely barcoded TCR beta cDNA molecule per two T cells in model experiments. Donors were grouped into four age groups: young (average roughly 16 years), middle-aged (39), aged (roughly 62) and long-lived (roughly 80). Using the same blood draw, the study looked at two additional independent replicas of 1 million unique cDNA reads for two donors, one aged 18 to 30 and the other aged 80 or older. To avoid experimental bias, donors of different ages were randomly spread across the sequencing lanes. Age-related changes in TCR beta repertoire diversity were measured in the study by deep sequencing normalized with unique cDNA molecular identifiers. On the study overall, not on this receptor specifically: Estimates of total diversity based on one million sequenced T cells were considered lower bounds and underestimates. Conclusive comparison of naive and antigen-experienced compartments was prevented by the profiling of bulk unsorted PBMCs. As age increased, observed TCR beta diversity per million T cells dropped in a roughly linear way, and a significant reduction was already evident by age about 40. Observed TCR beta diversity correlated strongly with the percentage of naive T cells measured by flow cytometry. The CMV infection status of donors was not known, potentially confounding age-related changes in expanded clonotypes. Compared with the aged group, the long-lived group had more naive CD4+ T cells, fewer expanded clones and increased TCR diversity, a pattern suggesting age selection.

Systemically healthy Caucasian individuals from Russia, approximately 39 in total and aged about 6 to 95 years, were included as donors. Each donor gave 8 to 10 milliliters of peripheral blood, collected into EDTA-treated Vacutainer tubes. Ficoll-Paque density-gradient centrifugation was used to isolate PBMCs, with at least 6 million obtained per sample. Trizol reagent was used to extract total RNA from the PBMCs, yielding at least 5.5 micrograms per sample. For every donor, an aliquot of PBMCs went through flow cytometry to measure the percentages of naive CD45RAhigh/CD27high T cells. Receptors were amplified or captured by 5' RACE. The run used an Illumina HiSeq 2500. A second about 7 to 11 cycle PCR used a sample-barcoded 5' primer and a J-beta primer mix. A template-switch 5' adaptor carrying 12 random nucleotides introduced a unique molecular identifier onto each TCR beta cDNA molecule. Each sample yielded at least 2.5 million CDR3-containing paired-end reads. All of the RNA was converted into first-strand cDNA using the Mint cDNA synthesis kit, with a TRBC-specific oligonucleotide serving as the primer. All cDNA was treated with uracil-DNA glycosylase and then went through a first 18-cycle PCR with the universal primers M1SS and BC2_uni_R. Under the source paper's analysis protocol: Normalization of each sample was performed by random selection of 1 million high-quality reads, each carrying a distinct molecular identifier. Reads sharing molecular identifiers were discarded rather than binned into consensus sequences. MiTCR, run with a Q25 quality threshold and the strictest error-elimination algorithm, handled CDR3 identification, clonotype clustering and error correction. A nonparametric unseen species model with Euler transformation was used to estimate a lower bound on total TCR beta diversity. TCRdb handled the public reads itself, with Q25 trimming in fastp and clone calling in MiXCR, and kept productive beta chains. Identical CDR3 protein sequences are pooled into one entry, listed with their most common genes and DNA. The V and J calls, along with clone size, are taken from TCRdb and not from the paper's own processing. The sample data list about 800,000 distinct CDR3 sequences, and 58% of these were observed just once. About 20% of the sample belongs to the ten largest clones.

A few counts support this clonotype. Its specific antigen is unknown. One end of the junction fails to match germline, which may point to a read error. CDR1 and CDR2 are drawn from the germline V gene (reference sequence): SSHAT, FNYEAQ. Reading from cysteine to phenylalanine, the CDR3 counts 13 amino acids. Only CDR3 DNA remains: 39 bases, in frame from the first base. Material for sequencing was blood. The chain was built from TRBV7-7 and TRBJ2-1, with no confidently assigned D gene. This receptor was obtained from a man between 25 and 39 years old in good health. CDR3 loop: CASSSEPYNEQFF. The sequenced DNA: TGTGCTAGCAGCTCCGAGCCGTACAATGAGCAGTTCTTC.